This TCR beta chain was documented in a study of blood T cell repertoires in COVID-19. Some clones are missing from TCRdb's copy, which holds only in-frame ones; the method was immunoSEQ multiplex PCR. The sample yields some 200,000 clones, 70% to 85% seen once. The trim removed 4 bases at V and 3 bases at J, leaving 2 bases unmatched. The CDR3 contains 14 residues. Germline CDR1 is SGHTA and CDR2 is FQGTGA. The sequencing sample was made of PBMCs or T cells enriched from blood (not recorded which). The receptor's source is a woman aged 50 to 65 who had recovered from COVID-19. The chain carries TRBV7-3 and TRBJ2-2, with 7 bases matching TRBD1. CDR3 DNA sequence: TGTGCCAGCAGCTATGACAGGGACACCGGGGAGCTGTTTTTT. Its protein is CASSYDRDTGELFF.